Detailed here is one T cell receptor beta chain. The germline V gene has CDR1 MNHEY and CDR2 SVGAGI. The CDR3 is made up of 13 amino acids. The V end lost 4 bases, the J end lost 5 bases, and 9 bases lay between the germline ends. Libraries were prepared by immunoSEQ multiplex PCR; TCRdb keeps only in-frame clonotypes and omits some of them. The sample records some 260,000 clones, under 90% being singletons. Self-reported history from a screening survey and questionnaire set each donor's cohort. These data are taken from a study of blood T cell repertoires in COVID-19. This sequence originates from a man younger than 45 with acute COVID-19. Sequencing was performed on PBMCs or T cells enriched from blood (not recorded which). The chain combines TRBV6-5 with TRBJ1-5, with TRBD1 as a possible D gene (6 bases). CDR3 bases: TGTGCCAGCAGTTCCGACAGGTATCAGCCCCAGCATTTT. Translating gives CASSSDRYQPQHF.